The text below deals with one T cell receptor (beta chain). The antigen is not known. Primers: 60 Vbeta forward and 13 Jbeta reverse. Profiled with immunoSEQ multiplex PCR; TCRdb holds only in-frame clones, not every one. In all, the sample yields approximately 72,000 clones. This specimen belongs to a study of cytomegalovirus exposure and HLA in healthy donors. Broader study findings: By HLA locus, TCR association rates varied in a later analysis, with DRB1 showing the most and HLA-C the fewest.

From germline, CDR1 is ENHRY and CDR2 SYGVKD. After removal of 5 bases from V and 4 bases from J, the junction contained 4 bases not matched to a gene. The CDR3 contains 15 residues. The specimen was PBMCs. The V call is TRBV10-3, the J call TRBJ2-1; TRBD2 agrees at 11 bases. This receptor was identified in a man in his forties or fifties in good health and CMV-seronegative. DNA of the CDR3: TGTGCCATCAGTACCGGGACTAGCGGATACAATGAGCAGTTCTTC. This translates into CAISTGTSGYNEQFF.